This T cell receptor beta chain was profiled in a study of blood T cell repertoires in COVID-19. As for the study in general: T cells, B-cell-depleted T cells, or PBMCs provided the cDNA or gDNA that served as material.

CDR3 length equals 15 residues. Germline CDR1 and CDR2: MDHEN and SYDVKM. V was shortened by 6 bases and J by 2 bases, with 16 bases between the two germline ends. Source study methods: Amplification with reference gene primers provided the estimates of nucleated cell counts. The protocol was immunoSEQ multiplex PCR, while the TCRdb copy is restricted to in-frame clones and leaves out a portion. D and trimming come from the DNA, and the V and J calls and clone size come from that table. The table lists almost 65,000 clones, over 75% of them singletons, with roughly 40% in the top ten. In Seattle, patients joined the study during active infection and were tracked longitudinally.

J is TRBJ1-2 and V is TRBV28; a weak D match, TRBD1 (6 bases). Sequenced sample: peripheral blood. The source is a woman aged 55-75 years with COVID-19, enrolled during active disease. The CDR3 bases are TGTGCCAGCAGCCCGGCCTCGACAGGAAACTATGGCTACACCTTC. This codes for CASSPASTGNYGYTF.